Listed below are T cell receptor beta chains from one sample, sequenced in a study of T cells after yellow fever vaccination. TCRdb re-called the 5' RACE reads through MiXCR, storing one row per CDR3 protein. The data contain about 320,000 distinct CDR3 sequences, around 6.8% of them seen just once; the ten biggest clones take up 15% to 20%. This specimen was PBMCs, taken around 45 days after the first yellow fever vaccination. The receptor source for this set is a young man who received the YFV17D yellow fever vaccine. Both conserved end residues are part of each CDR3. The D gene is left open where the match is weak. Clone size appears in some rows only: once, few, many, or a class for an expanded clone.

clone size | CDR3 length | D gene | J gene | V gene | CDR3 DNA | CDR3 protein
many | 13 | . | TRBJ2-7 | TRBV6-1 | TGTGCCAGCAGTGGGGGGATTCTCTACGAGCAGTACTTC | CASSGGILYEQYF
few | 16 | TRBD2 | TRBJ2-5 | TRBV9 | TGTGCCAGCAGCGTAACTAGCGGGGGTATCGAAGAGACCCAGTACTTC | CASSVTSGGIEETQYF
. | 16 | . | TRBJ1-1 | TRBV5-4 | TGTGCCAGCAGCTTGGAGATCGGGCAGACGAACACTGAAGCTTTCTTT | CASSLEIGQTNTEAFF
. | 18 | TRBD1 | TRBJ2-7 | TRBV7-8 | TGTGCCAGCAGCTTATACCGGACAGGGGCCCCTGGTTCCTACGAGCAGTACTTC | CASSLYRTGAPGSYEQYF
few | 17 | . | TRBJ1-1 | TRBV7-9 | TGTGCCAGCAGCTCCCTCTATCGCCCGCGCGACCCAGAGGGAGCTTTCTTT | CASSSLYRPRDPEGAFF
few | 19 | TRBD2 | TRBJ2-1 | TRBV3-1 | TGTGCCAGCAGCCAAGTGTTAGCGGGGGGGCCATCCTCCTACAATGAGCAGTTCTTC | CASSQVLAGGPSSYNEQFF
. | 15 | TRBD1 | TRBJ1-1 | TRBV13 | TGTGCCAGCAGCTTAGTCGCGGGACAGGGTAGACAAGCTTTCTTT | CASSLVAGQGRQAFF
few | 16 | TRBD1 | TRBJ1-5 | TRBV6-5 | TGTGCCAGCAGTTACAGGACAGGGGTGCCCAATCAGCCCCAGCATTTT | CASSYRTGVPNQPQHF
many | 14 | . | TRBJ2-3 | TRBV4-3 | TGCGCCAGCAGCCAAGATAAGAGGCCAGATACGCAGTATTTT | CASSQDKRPDTQYF
few | 13 | . | TRBJ2-2 | TRBV20-1 | TGCAGTGCTAAACAGGCGAACACCGGGGAGCTGTTTTTT | CSAKQANTGELFF
. | 14 | . | TRBJ2-7 | TRBV29-1 | TGCAGCGTCGGCGGGACACACGTCTCCTACGAGCAGTACTTC | CSVGGTHVSYEQYF
. | 15 | . | TRBJ2-1 | TRBV3-1 | TGTGCCAGCAGCCAAGCAGGGCTCTCCTACAATGAGCAGTTCTTC | CASSQAGLSYNEQFF
many | 13 | . | TRBJ2-3 | TRBV5-1 | TGCGCCAGCAGCCGGGATGCGGAGGATACGCAGTATTTT | CASSRDAEDTQYF
few | 12 | TRBD1 | TRBJ1-6 | TRBV5-1 | TGCGCCAGCAGCCCAATGGGACAGGGTCTCGACTTT | CASSPMGQGLDF
. | 14 | . | TRBJ1-4 | TRBV7-6 | TGTGCCAGCAGCCCTCGGGCAGGGGCTGAAAAACTGTTTTTT | CASSPRAGAEKLFF
many | 13 | . | TRBJ2-1 | TRBV6-1 | TGTGCCAGCAGTAAAACCAGCTACAATGAGCAGTTCTTC | CASSKTSYNEQFF
few | 15 | . | TRBJ2-3 | TRBV5-5 | TGTGCCAGCAGCCCAGGCCGGGGCGCAGCTGATACGCAGTATTTT | CASSPGRGAADTQYF
. | 14 | . | TRBJ2-3 | TRBV7-2 | TGTGCCAGCAGCGATAGCAGGTTCACAGATACGCAGTATTTT | CASSDSRFTDTQYF
few | 15 | . | TRBJ1-2 | TRBV7-2 | TGTGCCAGCAGCTTCACGGGGAGGGGGACCTTTGGCTACACCTTC | CASSFTGRGTFGYTF
. | 18 | . | TRBJ1-1 | TRBV9 | TGTGCCAGCAGCGTAGAACCCTCCAGGGGTCGGTTGAACACTGAAGCTTTCTTT | CASSVEPSRGRLNTEAFF
. | 13 | . | TRBJ1-6 | TRBV30 | TGTGCCTGGAGTGCGGGCGAGGGTTCACCCCTCCACTTT | CAWSAGEGSPLHF
. | 14 | TRBD2 | TRBJ2-3 | TRBV19 | TGTGCCAGTAGTATCGGACTAGTGGCAGATACGCAGTATTTT | CASSIGLVADTQYF
few | 15 | . | TRBJ2-7 | TRBV25-1 | TGTGCCAGCAGTGAATATGGGGGTGAGGGCTACGAGCAGTACTTC | CASSEYGGEGYEQYF
few | 11 | . | TRBJ1-2 | TRBV27 | TGTGCCACCGGGCAGAACTATGGCTACACCTTC | CATGQNYGYTF
many | 17 | TRBD2 | TRBJ2-2 | TRBV7-9 | TGTGCCAGCAGCCAGGGGACTAGCGGGAAGAACACCGGGGAGCTGTTTTTT | CASSQGTSGKNTGELFF
. | 13 | . | TRBJ1-1 | TRBV5-4 | TGTGCCAGCAGCTTGTGGTCAGGGACTGAAGCTTTCTTT | CASSLWSGTEAFF
many | 16 | . | TRBJ2-6 | TRBV18 | TGTGCCAGCTCAATGCCAGGGATCTCTGGGGCCAACGTCCTGACTTTC | CASSMPGISGANVLTF
. | 15 | TRBD1 | TRBJ2-1 | TRBV3-1 | TGTGCCAGCAGACAGACAGGGGGCCCTTACAATGAGCAGTTCTTC | CASRQTGGPYNEQFF
many | 17 | . | TRBJ1-1 | TRBV7-2 | TGTGCCAGCAGCTCTACACTCGCCGGGAAAATGAACACTGAAGCTTTCTTT | CASSSTLAGKMNTEAFF
many | 15 | . | TRBJ2-6 | TRBV6-1 | TGTGCCAGCAGTCTTACAGGGTCTGGGGCCAACGTCCTGACTTTC | CASSLTGSGANVLTF
many | 14 | . | TRBJ2-4 | TRBV5-1 | TGCGCCAGCAGGGCCGGGCCTCAAGGGAACATTCAGTACTTC | CASRAGPQGNIQYF
many | 16 | TRBD1 | TRBJ1-4 | TRBV4-3 | TGCGCCAGCAGCCCGACGGGACAGGGGTTTAATGAAAAACTGTTTTTT | CASSPTGQGFNEKLFF
few | 17 | . | TRBJ2-4 | TRBV27 | TGTGCCAGCAGCCCTAGGGGGACGGGTCTAGCCAAAAACATTCAGTACTTC | CASSPRGTGLAKNIQYF